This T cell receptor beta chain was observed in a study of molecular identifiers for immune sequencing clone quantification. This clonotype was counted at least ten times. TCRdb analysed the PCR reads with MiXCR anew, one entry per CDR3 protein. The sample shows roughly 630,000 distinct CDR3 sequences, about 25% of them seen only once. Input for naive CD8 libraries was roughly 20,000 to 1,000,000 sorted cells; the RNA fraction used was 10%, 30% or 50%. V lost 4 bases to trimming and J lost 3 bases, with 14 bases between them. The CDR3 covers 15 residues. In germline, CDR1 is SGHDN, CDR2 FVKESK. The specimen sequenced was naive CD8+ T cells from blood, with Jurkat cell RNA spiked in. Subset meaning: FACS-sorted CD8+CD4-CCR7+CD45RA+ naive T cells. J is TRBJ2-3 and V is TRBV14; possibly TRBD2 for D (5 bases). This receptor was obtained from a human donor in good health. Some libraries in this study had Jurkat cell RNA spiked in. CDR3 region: CASSRWVGRTDTQYF. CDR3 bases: TGTGCCAGCAGCCGTTGGGTAGGGAGAACAGATACGCAGTATTTT.